The sequence of this TCR beta chain was determined in a study of OX40 agonist ivuxolimab in advanced cancers. Across the study: With ivuxolimab, an agonistic anti-OX40 (CD134) antibody, patients were treated. Participants, 65% to 85% male, averaged approximately 56 years of age, ranging from about 23 to 85.

J was trimmed by 5 bases and V by 8 bases; bases with no gene match: 11. CDR3 length: 15 amino acids. CDR1 is SGHTA and CDR2 is FQGTGA in the germline V gene. Data came from immunoSEQ multiplex PCR; TCRdb stores just in-frame clones and leaves some out. The sample comprises about 60,000 clones, around 87% of which are singletons, and 12% rests with the top ten. The chain combines TRBV7-3 with TRBJ2-1, with 8 positions matching TRBD1. The sequenced sample was CD4+ or CD8+ T cells sorted from blood, obtained in a trial of the OX40 agonist ivuxolimab. The receptor was isolated from an adult with an advanced solid tumor such as melanoma, head and neck, liver or kidney cancer. This chain's CDR3 is CASARAGGVDNEQFF. The CDR3 nucleotides are TGTGCCAGCGCTAGGGCAGGGGGCGTCGACAATGAGCAGTTCTTC.